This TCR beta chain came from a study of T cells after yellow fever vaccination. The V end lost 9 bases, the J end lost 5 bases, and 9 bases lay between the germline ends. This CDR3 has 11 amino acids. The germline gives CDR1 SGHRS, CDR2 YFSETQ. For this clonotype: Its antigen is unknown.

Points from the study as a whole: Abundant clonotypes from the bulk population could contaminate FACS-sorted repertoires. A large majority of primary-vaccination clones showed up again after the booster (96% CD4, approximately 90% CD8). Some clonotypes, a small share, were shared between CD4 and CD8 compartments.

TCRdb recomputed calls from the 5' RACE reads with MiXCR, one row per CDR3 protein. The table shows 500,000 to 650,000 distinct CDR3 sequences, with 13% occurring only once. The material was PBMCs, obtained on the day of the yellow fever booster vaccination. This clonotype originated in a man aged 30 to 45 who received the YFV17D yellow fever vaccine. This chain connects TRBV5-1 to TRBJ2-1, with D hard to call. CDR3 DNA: TGCGCCACCACGGCGGACAATGAGCAGTTCTTC. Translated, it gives CATTADNEQFF.